This T cell receptor (beta chain) was retrieved from a study of early T cells in non-severe SARS-CoV-2 infection. Deletions cut 2 bases from V and 2 bases from J, with 15 bases between. CDR3 size: 16 residues. The germline V gene has CDR1 SGHRS and CDR2 YFSETQ. TCRdb independently ran MiXCR on the 5' RACE reads; one entry per CDR3 protein. This sample has about 63,000 distinct CDR3 sequences, with roughly 13% found just once. The sample consisted of whole blood. This chain links TRBV5-1 with TRBJ2-3; D gene unclear. This sequence was found in an adult who was a healthcare worker with PCR-confirmed SARS-CoV-2 infection or an uninfected control (not recorded which). The CDR3 region has the DNA TGCGCCAGCAGCTTATCCGTCACAACCGACACAGATACGCAGTATTTT. This gives the protein CASSLSVTTDTDTQYF.